The clone carrying this T cell receptor (beta chain) was seen only a few times. No antigen is known for it. One junction end does not reproduce the germline sequence, and a read error may be involved. cDNA molecules, individually, were tagged with unique molecular identifiers. TCRdb passed the 5' RACE reads through MiXCR, listing each CDR3 protein once. This table holds 97,000 or so distinct CDR3 sequences, about 10% found once. This sample was included in a study of early T cells in non-severe SARS-CoV-2 infection. Study-wide background: The study sequenced bulk RNA from unsorted whole blood, with chains unpaired.

The CDR3 is 10 residues long. From germline, CDR1 is SQVTM and CDR2 ANQGSEA. Study findings and constraints: Sequences matched to VDJdb favored anti-spike CD8 responses, while private and CD4 specificities were missed.

The sample in question was whole blood, obtained at baseline. This receptor was identified in an adult who was a healthcare worker with PCR-confirmed SARS-CoV-2 infection or an uninfected control (not recorded which). The rearrangement uses TRBV29-1 and TRBJ1-1; 7 bases fit TRBD1. The DNA of the CDR3 is TGCAGCGTTGTAACAGGGGACAGCTTTTTT. Encoded protein: CSVVTGDSFF.